The subject of this entry is one TCR beta chain. Possible read error: a much larger clone is one base away. The sample has other DNA sequences that encode this CDR3 too. TCRdb keeps only in-frame clones here, not all; method: immunoSEQ multiplex PCR. The sample consists of a few hundred thousand clones, around 87% of them appearing once. The data belong to a study of blood T cell repertoires in COVID-19. With 0 bases removed from V and 4 bases from J, the gap between germline ends came to 6 bases. This CDR3 is 13 amino acids long. Germline V CDR1 and CDR2: MGHRA, YSYEKL. This receptor was obtained from a human donor in a cohort sampled during active COVID-19. Sequencing used peripheral blood. This sequence joins TRBV4-1 and TRBJ1-1; weak D call: TRBD1 (6 bases). CDR3 coding DNA: TGCGCCAGCAGCCAAGACAGGGGCACTGAAGCTTTCTTT. This gives the protein CASSQDRGTEAFF.